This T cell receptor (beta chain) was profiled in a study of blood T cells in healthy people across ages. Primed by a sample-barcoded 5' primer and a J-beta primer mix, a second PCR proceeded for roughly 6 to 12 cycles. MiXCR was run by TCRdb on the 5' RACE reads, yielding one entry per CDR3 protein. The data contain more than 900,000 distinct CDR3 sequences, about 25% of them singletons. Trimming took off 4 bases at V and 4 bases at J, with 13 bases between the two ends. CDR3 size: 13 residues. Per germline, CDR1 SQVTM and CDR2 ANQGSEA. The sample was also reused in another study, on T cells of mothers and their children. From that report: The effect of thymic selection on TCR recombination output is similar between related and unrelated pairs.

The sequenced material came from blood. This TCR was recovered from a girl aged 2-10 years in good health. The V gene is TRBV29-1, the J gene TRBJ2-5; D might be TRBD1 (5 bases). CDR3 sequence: CSVALLRGETQYF. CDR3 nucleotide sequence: TGCAGCGTTGCACTGTTAAGGGGAGAGACCCAGTACTTC.